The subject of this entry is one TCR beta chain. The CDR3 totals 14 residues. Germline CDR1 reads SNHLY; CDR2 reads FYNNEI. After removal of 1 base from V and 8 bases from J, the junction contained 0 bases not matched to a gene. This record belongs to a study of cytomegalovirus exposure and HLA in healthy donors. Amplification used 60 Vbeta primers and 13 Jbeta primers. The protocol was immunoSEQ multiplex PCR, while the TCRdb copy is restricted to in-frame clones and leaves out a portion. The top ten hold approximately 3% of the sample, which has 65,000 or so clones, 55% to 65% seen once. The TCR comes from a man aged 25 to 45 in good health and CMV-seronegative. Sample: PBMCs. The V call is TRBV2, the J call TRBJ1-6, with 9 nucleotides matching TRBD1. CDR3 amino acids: CASSEGTGDSPLHF. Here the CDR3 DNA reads TGTGCCAGCAGTGAAGGGACAGGGGATTCACCCCTCCACTTT. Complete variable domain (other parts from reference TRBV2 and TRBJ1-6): EPEVTQTPSHQVTQMGQEVILRCVPISNHLYFYWYRQILGQKVEFLVSFYNNEISEKSEIFDDQFSVERPDGSNFTLKIRSTKLEDSAMYFCASSEGTGDSPLHFGNGTRLTVT.